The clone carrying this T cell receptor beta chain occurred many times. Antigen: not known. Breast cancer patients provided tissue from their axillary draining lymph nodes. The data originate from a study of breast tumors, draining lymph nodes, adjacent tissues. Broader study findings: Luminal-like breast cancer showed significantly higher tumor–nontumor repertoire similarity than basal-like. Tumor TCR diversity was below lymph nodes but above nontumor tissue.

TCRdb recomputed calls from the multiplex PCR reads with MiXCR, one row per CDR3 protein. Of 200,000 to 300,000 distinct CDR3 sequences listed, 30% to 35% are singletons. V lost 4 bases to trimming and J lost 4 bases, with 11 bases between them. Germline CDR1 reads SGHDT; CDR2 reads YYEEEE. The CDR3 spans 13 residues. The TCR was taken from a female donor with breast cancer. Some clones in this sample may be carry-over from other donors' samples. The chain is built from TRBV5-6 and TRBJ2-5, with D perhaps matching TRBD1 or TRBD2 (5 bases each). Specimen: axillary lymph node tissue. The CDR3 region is CASSQPGPETQYF. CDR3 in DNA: TGTGCCAGCAGCCAGCCGGGACCAGAGACCCAGTACTTC.